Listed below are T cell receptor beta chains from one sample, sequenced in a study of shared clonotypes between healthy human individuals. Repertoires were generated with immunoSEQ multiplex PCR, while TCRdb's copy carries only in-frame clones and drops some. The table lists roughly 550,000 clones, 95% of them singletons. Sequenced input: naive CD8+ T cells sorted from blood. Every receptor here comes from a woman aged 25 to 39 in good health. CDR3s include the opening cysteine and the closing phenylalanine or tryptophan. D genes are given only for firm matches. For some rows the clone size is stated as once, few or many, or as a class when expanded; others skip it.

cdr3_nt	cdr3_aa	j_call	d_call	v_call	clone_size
TGTGCCAGCAGTTCCGGACTCCTGGGGGAGCAGTACTTC	CASSSGLLGEQYF	TRBJ2-7	.	TRBV27	.
TGTGCCAGCAGCGACACTAGCGGGAGCTTTGAGCAGTTCTTC	CASSDTSGSFEQFF	TRBJ2-1	TRBD2	TRBV5-8	.
TGTGCCAGCAGTTTCCGACGCCGCGACAGGGAGTCCTACAATGAGCAGTTCTTC	CASSFRRRDRESYNEQFF	TRBJ2-1	TRBD1	TRBV27	.
TGTGCCAGTAGTATTATGAGGGAGCTGTTTTTT	CASSIMRELFF	TRBJ2-2	.	TRBV19	.
TGTGCCACCAGCAGAGATACAGGGTACCGTAACACCGGGGAGCTGTTTTTT	CATSRDTGYRNTGELFF	TRBJ2-2	.	TRBV15	.
TGTGCCAGCAGCCTCGGGACAGGGGGGCCCTACGAGCAGTACTTC	CASSLGTGGPYEQYF	TRBJ2-7	TRBD1	TRBV14	.
TGTGCCACCAGCAGTACGGGCTACGAGCAGTACTTC	CATSSTGYEQYF	TRBJ2-7	.	TRBV15	.
TGTGCCAGCAGCTTGTTCTCCGGGGCGGGCTATGGCTACACCTTC	CASSLFSGAGYGYTF	TRBJ1-2	.	TRBV5-4	once
TGTGCCAGCAGCAAAGTAGACGTGGAGGACAGGACATACAATGAGCAGTTCTTC	CASSKVDVEDRTYNEQFF	TRBJ2-1	.	TRBV21-1	.
TGTGCCAGCAGCTTTGGGGCTGGAAACACCATATATTTT	CASSFGAGNTIYF	TRBJ1-3	.	TRBV13	.
TGTGCCAGCAGCTTAGCAGGGGGCGGACAAGAGACCCAGTACTTC	CASSLAGGGQETQYF	TRBJ2-5	TRBD1	TRBV7-9	once
TGTGCCAACCACGCCAAGGCGGGATCAAGCCTGTTTTTT	CANHAKAGSSLFF	TRBJ1-4	.	TRBV2	.
TGTGCCAGCAGTGAACCGGGACTAGAGATATGGGCCCACGAGCAGTACTTC	CASSEPGLEIWAHEQYF	TRBJ2-7	TRBD2	TRBV6-1	.
TGTGCCAGCAGCTTACCCGGGACTAGCGGGATTGTGAGGTATGAGCAGTTCTTC	CASSLPGTSGIVRYEQFF	TRBJ2-1	TRBD2	TRBV5-4	.
TGCGCCAGCAGCCAAGAAATTTGGCCGAGCAATCAGCCCCAGCATTTT	CASSQEIWPSNQPQHF	TRBJ1-5	.	TRBV4-1	.
TGTGCCAGCAGCTTCGGTCCGACAGGGTACCGAAACACCATATATTTT	CASSFGPTGYRNTIYF	TRBJ1-3	TRBD1	TRBV7-2	.
TGTGCCAGCAGTTTTAGGGAATACAATGAGCAGTTCTTC	CASSFREYNEQFF	TRBJ2-1	.	TRBV28	once
TGTGCCAGCACCTTCAATGGGGGGTCTCAGCCCCAGCATTTT	CASTFNGGSQPQHF	TRBJ1-5	.	TRBV28	.
TGTGCCAGCAGCCACGCCGGACCCAAAAGAGAGGGGGGCTCTGGGGCCAACGTCCTGACTTTC	CASSHAGPKREGGSGANVLTF	TRBJ2-6	.	TRBV28	.
TGTGCCAGCAGCTCCCGGGGGCCGTCCGGGGAGCTGTTTTTT	CASSSRGPSGELFF	TRBJ2-2	.	TRBV13	.
TGTGCCAGTAGTAGCGGGACTTATATCTACGAGCAGTACTTC	CASSSGTYIYEQYF	TRBJ2-7	.	TRBV19	.
TGTGCCAGCAGTTCCCCAGGACACTACAATGAGCAGTTCTTC	CASSSPGHYNEQFF	TRBJ2-1	.	TRBV28	.
TGTGCCAGCAGTCACGGGGCCGGGACAGGGTTCAAAAAACTGTTTTTT	CASSHGAGTGFKKLFF	TRBJ1-4	TRBD1	TRBV27	.
TGTGCCAGCAGCTTGGGAGCGGGACTAGCGGTTGTTTACCAAGAGACCCAGTACTTC	CASSLGAGLAVVYQETQYF	TRBJ2-5	TRBD2	TRBV5-5	once
TGTGCCAGCCTTCCTAGCGGGAGGCCCTACGAGCAGTACTTC	CASLPSGRPYEQYF	TRBJ2-7	TRBD2	TRBV27	.
TGTGCCAGCTACGCCTACAGGGGCCAGGAGCTGTTTTTT	CASYAYRGQELFF	TRBJ2-2	TRBD1	TRBV27	.
TGTGCCAGCAGCCAAGATGGCGGTCCAGGGGAGGGTGAGCAGTTCTTC	CASSQDGGPGEGEQFF	TRBJ2-1	.	TRBV4-2	.
TGTGCCAGCAAGACCGGGGGCGGCTACAATGAGCAGTTCTTC	CASKTGGGYNEQFF	TRBJ2-1	.	TRBV28	.
TGTGCCAGCAGTTTATGGACGGCAGGGGTAGCCACTGAAGCTTTCTTT	CASSLWTAGVATEAFF	TRBJ1-1	.	TRBV27	.
TGTGCCAGCAGCTCCGGACTAGCGGGCACGGCCCCCCACGAGCAGTACTTC	CASSSGLAGTAPHEQYF	TRBJ2-7	TRBD2	TRBV13	.
TGTGCCAGCAGTAAAAGCGCTACCTACGAGCAGTACTTC	CASSKSATYEQYF	TRBJ2-7	.	TRBV13	.
TGCGCCAGCAGCTTGGACGGACTAGCGGGACGAAGTTACGAGCAGTACTTC	CASSLDGLAGRSYEQYF	TRBJ2-7	TRBD2	TRBV5-1	.
TGTGCCAGCAGTGAAAGGTCAGGGGGGTATCAGCCCCAGCATTTT	CASSERSGGYQPQHF	TRBJ1-5	TRBD1	TRBV6-1	once
TGTGCCAGCAGTTTACGGGTCAGGCCTTTCCACGAGCAGTACTTC	CASSLRVRPFHEQYF	TRBJ2-7	.	TRBV27	once
TGTGCCATCAGTGACCCCGACGGGGGAAAGGGCTATATGAACACTGAAGCTTTCTTT	CAISDPDGGKGYMNTEAFF	TRBJ1-1	.	TRBV10-3	.
TGTGCCATCAGTCCACTGGGGAGGGGAGGGCCGAATGAGCAGTTCTTC	CAISPLGRGGPNEQFF	TRBJ2-1	TRBD2	TRBV10-3	once
TGTGCCAGCAGCTTAGGCAGCGGGAGTGGGTATGAGCAGTTCTTC	CASSLGSGSGYEQFF	TRBJ2-1	TRBD2	TRBV7-2	.
TGTGCCAGCTTATCGGAAAGCGGCAGCTACACCTTC	CASLSESGSYTF	TRBJ1-2	.	TRBV19	.
TGTGCCAGCAGCTCCGGAAGGACCAATGAGCAGTTCTTC	CASSSGRTNEQFF	TRBJ2-1	.	TRBV7-9	.
TGTGCCAGCAGCTTGCAACCTTACAATGAGCAGTTCTTC	CASSLQPYNEQFF	TRBJ2-1	.	TRBV11-2	.
TGTGCCAGCAGTCCCCGGAATCTAAGGCGGCCGAGGGATGAGCAGTTCTTC	CASSPRNLRRPRDEQFF	TRBJ2-1	.	TRBV28	.
TGTGCCAGCAAGACTAGCGGGACGTCCTACGAGCAGTACTTC	CASKTSGTSYEQYF	TRBJ2-7	TRBD2	TRBV5-6	.
TGTGCCAGTAGTATGGGGCCCGGGAGGCCGGGTGAGCAGTACTTC	CASSMGPGRPGEQYF	TRBJ2-7	TRBD2	TRBV19	.
TGTGCCAGTAGTATAGATCAAGGAATAAGGGGGCCCCAGCATTTT	CASSIDQGIRGPQHF	TRBJ1-5	.	TRBV19	once
TGTGCCAGCAGGGAGGGGGATCACGAGCAGTACTTC	CASREGDHEQYF	TRBJ2-7	.	TRBV13	.
TGTGCCAGCAGTTCGGTGAACAGCAATGAAAAACTGTTTTTT	CASSSVNSNEKLFF	TRBJ1-4	.	TRBV28	.
TGTGCCAGCAGTCCGGGGGGACCCTACAATGAGCAGTTCTTC	CASSPGGPYNEQFF	TRBJ2-1	TRBD2	TRBV27	.
TGTGCCACCAGCAGAGATGGGGACACCTTCGCGAACACCGGGGAGCTGTTTTTT	CATSRDGDTFANTGELFF	TRBJ2-2	.	TRBV15	.
TGTGCCAGCAGTCAGACAGGGGGCTGGCATGAGCAGTACTTC	CASSQTGGWHEQYF	TRBJ2-7	TRBD1	TRBV2	.
TGTGCCAGCAGCGTTTCCGGCCTTGGAGGAGATACGCAGTATTTT	CASSVSGLGGDTQYF	TRBJ2-3	.	TRBV9	.
TGTGCCAGCAGCGCTGAACTAGCGAGCACAGATACGCAGTATTTT	CASSAELASTDTQYF	TRBJ2-3	TRBD2	TRBV5-4	.
TGTGCCAGCAGCCAGGCTAACAATCAGCCCCAGCATTTT	CASSQANNQPQHF	TRBJ1-5	.	TRBV28	.
TGTGCCAGCAGCCAGATGGGAGGCACTGAAGCTTTCTTT	CASSQMGGTEAFF	TRBJ1-1	.	TRBV6-4	.
TGTGCCAGCAGTTTAGCGGGAGTCGGTGAGCAGTACTTC	CASSLAGVGEQYF	TRBJ2-7	TRBD2	TRBV27	.
TGTGCCAGCAGTGGGGAGTACAGGGGCCGTTTTTCCTTC	CASSGEYRGRFSF	TRBJ1-2	TRBD1	TRBV6-1	.
TGTGCCAGCAGTGAAGGCCGGGACAGGGACCACGAGCAGTACTTC	CASSEGRDRDHEQYF	TRBJ2-7	TRBD1	TRBV2	once
TGTGCCAGCAGTAATGCAGGGGGGAGGCAGCCCCAGCATTTT	CASSNAGGRQPQHF	TRBJ1-5	TRBD1	TRBV6-5	.